A single sample is the source of the 23 T cell receptor beta chains below, sequenced in a study of T cell repertoires in cytomegalovirus infection. From the reads, TCRdb called clonotypes with MiXCR, one entry per CDR3 protein. The data hold hundreds of thousands of distinct CDR3 sequences, with approximately 25% observed a single time. What was sequenced was CD8+ T cells from PBMCs. The source of these receptors is a human donor in good health (CMV status not recorded). Some clones in this sample may be carry-over from other donors' samples.

As concerns this clonotype: This could be a read error, since a much larger clone is one nucleotide away. The DNA for the CDR3 is TGTGCCAGCAGCAAGAGACAGTGGGAAGAGACCCAGTACTTC. It codes for CASSKRQWEETQYF. The J gene is TRBJ2-5, the V gene TRBV7-4, with D possibly TRBD1 on 5 matching bases. V was pared by 5 bases and J by 3 bases, with 13 bases between. This CDR3 contains 14 residues. Germline V gives CDR1 SGHVT, CDR2 SQSDAQ.

The chain carries TRBV2 and TRBJ2-2; TRBD1 matches at 7 bases. The V gene end was trimmed by 5 bases and the J gene end by 6 bases; junction bases not matched to a gene: 6. The CDR3 runs 14 residues. Germline V gives CDR1 SNHLY, CDR2 FYNNEI. The CDR3, as DNA: TGTGCCAGCAGTCGACAGGGACCCGCCGGGGAGCTGTTTTTT. Its translation is CASSRQGPAGELFF.

The chain carries TRBV20-1 and TRBJ1-2; no firm D call. Germline CDR1 and CDR2: DFQATT and SNEGSKA (reference sequence). This CDR3 is 11 amino acids long. Trimming shortened V by 1 base and J by 6 bases, and 6 bases separated the two germline ends. DNA for the CDR3: TGCAGTGCTAGAGTGGCGGATGGCTACACCTTC. Translation: CSARVADGYTF.

The V call is TRBV25-1, the J call TRBJ2-1; D uncertain. CDR3 size: 13 residues. V lost 4 bases and J 8 bases, leaving 12 bases between the germline ends. Germline V CDR1 and CDR2: MGHDK, SYGVNS. In nucleotides, the CDR3 is TGTGCCAGCAGTGCGATCCGGAGTGATGAGCAGTTCTTC. Protein sequence: CASSAIRSDEQFF. The full variable domain, in which reference TRBV25-1 and TRBJ2-1 provide the parts outside the CDR3, is EADIYQTPRYLVIGTGKKITLECSQTMGHDKMYWYQQDPGMELHLIHYSYGVNSTEKGDLSSESTVSRIRTEHFPLTLESARPSHTSQYLCASSAIRSDEQFFGPGTRLTVL.

The J gene is TRBJ1-5, the V gene TRBV12-3 or TRBV12-4; D not certain. The V gene lost 5 bases and the J gene lost 3 bases, with 8 bases spanning the gap. The CDR3 extends over 13 amino acids. Here the CDR3 reads CASSLVFNQPQHF. CDR3 bases: TGTGCCAGCAGTCTAGTTTTCAATCAGCCCCAGCATTTT.

This clonotype was found a few times. The J gene is TRBJ2-3, the V gene TRBV12-3 or TRBV12-4; TRBD2 matches at 8 bases. The CDR3 loop spans 14 amino acids. The J segment lost 3 bases and the V segment lost 5 bases, leaving 4 bases of the junction unmatched. The CDR3 spells CASSPGLVTDTQYF. CDR3 DNA: TGTGCCAGCAGTCCGGGACTAGTAACAGATACGCAGTATTTT.

This clonotype has more than one count but fewer than ten. V usage is TRBV14 and J usage is TRBJ2-2; TRBD1 is a possible D gene (6 bases). Germline CDR1 and CDR2: SGHDN and FVKESK. V lost 1 base to trimming and J lost 0 bases, with 12 bases between them. The CDR3 consists of 17 residues. The CDR3, as DNA: TGTGCCAGCAGCCAAGCTGCGGACAGTCCGAACACCGGGGAGCTGTTTTTT. Protein: CASSQAADSPNTGELFF.

This clonotype was counted a few times. The chain is built from TRBV9 and TRBJ2-3, with 8 positions matching TRBD2. The CDR3 runs to 15 residues. Trimming removed 2 bases from V and 4 bases from J; junction bases left unmatched: 6. The germline CDR1 and CDR2 sequences are SGDLS and YYNGEE. CDR3 loop: CASSVDGGASDTQYF. The CDR3 DNA sequence: TGTGCCAGCAGCGTTGACGGGGGGGCCTCAGATACGCAGTATTTT.

The chain uses TRBV4-3 and TRBJ1-2; D ambiguous. This CDR3 is 13 amino acids long. The V gene lost 0 bases and the J gene lost 8 bases, with 10 bases spanning the gap. CDR1 is LGHNA and CDR2 is YSLEER in the germline V gene. CDR3 loop: CASSQDEYSGYTF. CDR3 in DNA: TGCGCCAGCAGCCAAGATGAGTACTCGGGCTACACCTTC.

The chain combines TRBV12-3 or TRBV12-4 with TRBJ1-2, with 7 nucleotides matching TRBD1. The ends lost 3 bases at V and 8 bases at J; junction bases unmatched: 6. The CDR3 totals 13 residues. CDR3 DNA sequence: TGTGCCAGCAGTTTCGGACAGGCCGAAGGCTACACCTTC. Its protein is CASSFGQAEGYTF.

V and J are TRBV6-2 or TRBV6-3 and TRBJ2-5; 12 bases fit TRBD1. The CDR3 extends over 16 amino acids. Germline V gives CDR1 MNHEY, CDR2 SVGEGT. Trimming took 7 bases from V and 4 from J; bases not matched to a gene: 10. The CDR3 region is CASKGPGTGGPETQYF. CDR3 bases: TGTGCCAGCAAAGGTCCCGGGACAGGGGGCCCAGAGACCCAGTACTTC.

This sequence joins TRBV14 and TRBJ2-7; no firm D call. V shed 1 base and J shed 6 bases, with 13 bases lying between them. The CDR3 covers 14 residues. Germline loops: CDR1 SGHDN, CDR2 FVKESK. CDR3 sequence reads: CASSQGAARSEQYF. CDR3 coding DNA: TGTGCCAGCAGCCAAGGGGCAGCGCGTAGCGAGCAGTACTTC.

The sample holds a few counts of this clonotype. The V call is TRBV2, the J call TRBJ2-2; D is ambiguous. The CDR3 runs to 13 residues. Trimming removed 10 bases at V and 0 bases at J, with 9 bases between. CDR1 and CDR2 (germline): SNHLY, FYNNEI. This CDR3 reads CAIIQANTGELFF. CDR3 coding DNA: TGTGCCATCATTCAGGCGAACACCGGGGAGCTGTTTTTT.

This clonotype showed up many times. The gene calls are TRBV7-2 and TRBJ1-5, with 7 bases fitting TRBD1. This CDR3 has 12 amino acids. The junction had 7 bases not matched to a gene; V was cut back by 8 bases and J by 9 bases. Germline values: CDR1 SGHTA, CDR2 FQGNSA. CDR3 sequence: CASGTAYPPQHF. The CDR3, as DNA: TGTGCCAGCGGGACAGCTTATCCGCCCCAGCATTTT.

This sequence joins TRBV20-1 and TRBJ1-1; D not resolved. Trimming left V 5 bases short and J 6 bases short, with 10 bases between. The V gene's germline CDR1 is DFQATT and CDR2 SNEGSKA (reference sequence). This CDR3 contains 11 residues. The CDR3 bases are TGCAGTGCTCCCTGGGGTCCTGAAGCTTTCTTT. This encodes CSAPWGPEAFF.

This clonotype has just a few counts. This rearrangement joins TRBV7-2 to TRBJ2-7; the D is unclear. The CDR3 runs 14 residues. Per germline, CDR1 SGHTA and CDR2 FQGNSA. V was cut by 2 bases and J by 4 bases, with 12 bases left in between. The CDR3 loop reads CASSLFLNSYEQYV. The CDR3 nucleotides are TGTGCCAGCAGCTTATTCCTTAATTCGTACGAGCAGTACGTC.

V gene TRBV7-9 combines with J gene TRBJ2-2; TRBD1 might be the D (6 bases). Germline V gives CDR1 SEHNR, CDR2 FQNEAQ (reference sequence). The CDR3 runs to 16 residues. Trimming took 5 bases from V and 1 from J, leaving 14 bases between them. The CDR3 DNA reads TGTGCCAGCAGCCAACAGGGCTTTATGAACACCGGGGAGCTGTTTTTT. Translated: CASSQQGFMNTGELFF.

This clonotype occurred a few times. The V call is TRBV27, the J call TRBJ2-7; D gene unclear. Germline assignment: CDR1 MNHEY and CDR2 SMNVEV (reference sequence). The CDR3 loop spans 13 amino acids. The V end was cut by 3 bases, the J end by 3 bases, with 9 bases between. The CDR3 DNA follows: TGTGCCAGCAGTTTGGGTCCCTACTACGAGCAGTACTTC. Translation: CASSLGPYYEQYF.

This clonotype was seen a few times. The V call is TRBV5-5, the J call TRBJ2-7, with D tentatively TRBD1 (6 bases). From germline, CDR1 is SGHKS and CDR2 YYEKEE (reference sequence). The V end lost 1 base, the J end lost 2 bases, and 13 bases lay between the germline ends. The CDR3 spans 15 residues. CDR3 amino acids: CASSLRQDKTYEQYF. The CDR3 DNA reads TGTGCCAGCAGCTTGAGACAGGATAAGACCTACGAGCAGTACTTC.

This chain joins TRBV13 and TRBJ2-3, with TRBD1 matching over 7 bases. This CDR3 is 19 amino acids long. Germline V gives CDR1 PRHDT, CDR2 FYEKMQ (reference sequence). V shed 4 bases and J 0 bases; nucleotides not matched to a gene: 16. Here the CDR3 reads CASSSTTGVSTRSTDTQYF. CDR3 bases: TGTGCCAGCAGCTCAACTACAGGGGTATCAACAAGGAGCACAGATACGCAGTATTTT.

The chain is built from TRBV20-1 and TRBJ1-2; TRBD1 matches 9 bases. J lost 3 bases, V lost 3 bases, and 8 bases had no gene match. The CDR3 extends over 15 amino acids. Per germline, CDR1 DFQATT and CDR2 SNEGSKA (reference sequence). The CDR3 sequence: CSASETGGTYYGYTF. The DNA of the CDR3 is TGCAGTGCTAGTGAGACAGGGGGGACCTACTATGGCTACACCTTC.

The V gene is TRBV9, the J gene TRBJ1-2; D is unresolved. Deletions cut 2 bases from V and 4 bases from J, with 3 bases between. This CDR3 comprises 11 residues. Germline values: CDR1 SGDLS, CDR2 YYNGEE. This chain's CDR3 is CASSVPYGYTF. The DNA of the CDR3 is TGTGCCAGCAGCGTCCCCTATGGCTACACCTTC. Full variable domain (outside the CDR3, taken from reference TRBV9 and TRBJ1-2): DSGVTQTPKHLITATGQRVTLRCSPRSGDLSVYWYQQSLDQGLQFLIQYYNGEERAKGNILERFSAQQFPDLHSELNLSSLELGDSALYFCASSVPYGYTFGSGTRLTVV.

This clonotype was seen a few times. This sequence joins TRBV29-1 and TRBJ1-1, with D hard to call. With 3 bases removed from V and 0 bases from J, the gap between germline ends came to 8 bases. The CDR3 is made up of 13 amino acids. Per germline, CDR1 SQVTM and CDR2 ANQGSEA. CDR3 nucleotide sequence: TGCAGCGTTGAGGGCCCGCTGAACACTGAAGCTTTCTTT. It yields the protein CSVEGPLNTEAFF.